A single sample is the source of the 11 T cell receptor beta chains below, sequenced in a study of cytomegalovirus exposure and HLA in healthy donors. Only in-frame clones appear in the TCRdb table, and some are missing; sequencing was by immunoSEQ multiplex PCR. Among about 130,000 clones listed, 90% were seen once. Specimen: PBMCs. The receptor set was obtained from a woman younger than 45 in good health and CMV-seropositive.

The rearrangement links TRBV5-1 to TRBJ2-3; no firm D call. CDR1 is SGHRS and CDR2 is YFSETQ in the germline V gene. CDR3 size: 14 residues. The V end was cut by 4 bases, the J end by 0 bases, with 9 bases between. For the CDR3, the DNA is TGCGCCAGCAGCCCCCAGTCAAGCACAGATACGCAGTATTTT. This translates into CASSPQSSTDTQYF.

This chain's CDR3 is CASSSRDYAYEQYF. CDR3 DNA: TGTGCCAGCAGCTCCCGGGACTATGCCTACGAGCAGTACTTC. The chain employs TRBV5-4 and TRBJ2-7, with TRBD2 matching 7 bases. With V trimmed by 3 bases and J by 2 bases, 5 bases remained unmatched. The CDR3 spans 14 residues. The germline gives CDR1 SGHNT, CDR2 YYREEE (reference sequence).

The chain employs TRBV5-1 and TRBJ2-7, with 12 bases that match TRBD2. The length of the CDR3 is 15 residues. CDR1 SGHRS and CDR2 YFSETQ come from the germline V gene. The V gene end was trimmed by 4 bases and the J gene end by 5 bases; junction bases not matched to a gene: 7. The chain's CDR3 is CASSRQTSGGHEQYF. In nucleotides, the CDR3 is TGCGCCAGCAGCCGCCAGACTAGCGGGGGTCACGAGCAGTACTTC.

The J gene is TRBJ2-7, the V gene TRBV6-4, with 7 positions matching TRBD2. The germline V gene encodes CDR1 MRHNA and CDR2 SNTAGT. The junction had 7 bases not matched to a gene; V was cut back by 2 bases and J by 0 bases. The CDR3 is 16 residues long. CDR3 loop: CASSDGRVSSSYEQYF. CDR3 DNA sequence: TGTGCCAGCAGTGACGGGAGGGTCTCGAGCTCCTACGAGCAGTACTTC.

This rearrangement joins TRBV15 to TRBJ1-5, with D tentatively TRBD1 (6 bases). With 5 bases removed from V and 0 bases from J, the gap between germline ends came to 14 bases. This CDR3 region has 16 residues. Germline loops: CDR1 LNHNV, CDR2 YYDKDF (reference sequence). The CDR3 coding sequence is TGTGCCACCAGCCCTATACAGGGCGATAGCAATCAGCCCCAGCATTTT. Its protein is CATSPIQGDSNQPQHF.

The chain employs TRBV27 and TRBJ2-1; 10 positions match TRBD2. The length of the CDR3 is 13 residues. The J segment lost 9 bases and the V segment lost 8 bases, leaving 7 bases of the junction unmatched. The germline gives CDR1 MNHEY, CDR2 SMNVEV (reference sequence). CDR3 nucleotides: TGTGCCAGCGGGAGCGGGGGGGCCGTTGAGCAGTTCTTC. Its translation is CASGSGGAVEQFF.

V usage is TRBV7-2 and J usage is TRBJ2-1; 8 bases match TRBD1. Looked up from germline, CDR1 is SGHTA and CDR2 is FQGNSA. Losses at the gene ends were 2 bases for V and 5 bases for J; bases not matched to a gene: 2. The CDR3 runs 14 residues. As DNA, the CDR3 is TGTGCCAGCAGCTTAACAGGGGGGAACAATGAGCAGTTCTTC. Translating gives CASSLTGGNNEQFF.

The rearrangement joins TRBV19 to TRBJ1-5; the match to TRBD1 covers 8 bases. The CDR3 has 17 amino acids. V lost 1 base, J lost 1 base, and 6 bases stayed unmatched. Germline V gene data show CDR1 as LNHDA and CDR2 as SQIVND (reference sequence). The CDR3 spells CASSIGAGGISNQPQHF. DNA of the CDR3: TGTGCCAGTAGTATAGGGGCAGGGGGCATCAGCAATCAGCCCCAGCATTTT.

The CDR3 DNA follows: TGTGCCAGCAGTTTATTGGGGGCCTCGACGCAGCCCCAGCATTTT. Translating gives CASSLLGASTQPQHF. This rearrangement joins TRBV28 to TRBJ1-5; weak D call: TRBD1 (6 bases). Looked up from germline, CDR1 is MDHEN and CDR2 is SYDVKM. V gave up 1 base and J gave up 7 bases, with 14 bases separating them. The CDR3 extends over 15 amino acids.

The V and J genes are TRBV15 and TRBJ1-4; 12 nucleotides align to TRBD1. Looked up from germline, CDR1 is LNHNV and CDR2 is YYDKDF (reference sequence). This CDR3 region has 15 residues. V lost 5 bases to trimming and J lost 7 bases; unmatched junction nucleotides: 5. This chain's CDR3 is CATSGDRGRVEKLFF. The DNA for the CDR3 is TGTGCCACCAGCGGGGACAGGGGGCGGGTTGAAAAACTGTTTTTT.

The V and J genes are TRBV11-2 and TRBJ2-5; the match to TRBD2 covers 8 bases. Looked up from germline, CDR1 is SGHAT and CDR2 is FQNNGV. This CDR3 is built from 15 residues. The V segment lost 3 bases and the J segment 5 bases; nucleotides outside the gene matches: 8. The CDR3 DNA sequence: TGTGCCAGCAGCTTCTTCGGGGGGGCGCGGGAGACCCAGTACTTC. It codes for CASSFFGGARETQYF.